Listed here are 24 T cell receptor beta chains from one sample, sequenced in a study of regulatory T cells in long-lasting Graves disease. The time point was: newly diagnosed GD, antithyroid drugs for less than 3 months. There was RNA extracted from PBMCs, and the TCR library was made from it. Assembly of TCR beta libraries relied on iRepertoire HTBI primers together with Arm-PCR of CDR3 regions. TCRdb recomputed calls from the multiplex PCR reads with MiXCR, one row per CDR3 protein. This sample has fewer than 650,000 distinct CDR3 sequences, with roughly 15% found just once. The sample was also linked to a second study, of T cells in Graves' hyperthyroidism and ophthalmopathy.

This sample comprised peripheral blood mononuclear cells (PBMCs), obtained at new diagnosis, from a patient treated with antithyroid drugs. These receptors were taken from a woman in her twenties or thirties with Graves disease.

This clonotype was recorded at least ten times. V is TRBV6-1 and J is TRBJ1-2; TRBD1 is a possible D gene (6 bases). V lost 3 bases to trimming and J lost 2 bases, with 13 bases between them. Germline CDR1 is MNHNS and CDR2 is SASEGT. The CDR3 contains 15 residues. The CDR3 loop reads CASSDTDRSNYGYTF. For the CDR3, the DNA is TGTGCCAGCAGTGACACGGACAGATCCAACTATGGCTACACCTTC.

This clonotype was seen at least ten times. The gene calls are TRBV7-2 and TRBJ2-5; the D call may be TRBD1 or TRBD2 (5 bases each). The germline CDR1 and CDR2 sequences are SGHTA and FQGNSA. V was cut by 7 bases and J by 7 bases, with 16 bases left in between. The CDR3 is 13 residues long. CDR3 DNA: TGTGCCAGCAAACGGGACCCGGCGGGGACCCAGTACTTC. Amino acids: CASKRDPAGTQYF.

CDR3 DNA sequence: TGTGCCTGGAGTGTAAGGTGGGGACAGGGTAATCAGCCCCAGCATTTT. Its translation is CAWSVRWGQGNQPQHF. This chain joins TRBV30 and TRBJ1-5; 9 nucleotides line up with TRBD1. In germline, CDR1 is GTSNPN, CDR2 SVGIG (reference sequence). Trimming took 0 bases from V and 4 from J; bases not matched to a gene: 7. CDR3 length: 16 amino acids.

The rearrangement links TRBV5-1 to TRBJ2-5, with D maybe TRBD2 (5 bases). The CDR3 covers 15 residues. Germline-derived CDR1 and CDR2 are SGHRS and YFSETQ. Trimming left V 3 bases short and J 2 bases short, with 14 bases between. As DNA, the CDR3 is TGCGCCAGCAGCTGGGGAGAGACCATTCAAGAGACCCAGTACTTC. Its translation is CASSWGETIQETQYF.

This rearrangement joins TRBV11-2 to TRBJ1-2; 10 bases align to TRBD1. There are 17 residues in the CDR3. CDR1 is SGHAT, CDR2 FQNNGV, per germline. J was trimmed by 0 bases and V by 6 bases; bases with no gene match: 10. CDR3 sequence: CASRGTGDNFANYGYTF. The CDR3 DNA sequence: TGTGCCAGCAGGGGGACAGGGGATAACTTTGCTAACTATGGCTACACCTTC. Full variable domain (remainder filled in from reference TRBV11-2 and TRBJ1-2): EAGVAQSPRYKIIEKRQSVAFWCNPISGHATLYWYQQILGQGPKLLIQFQNNGVVDDSQLPKDRFSAERLKGVDSTLKIQPAKLEDSAVYLCASRGTGDNFANYGYTFGSGTRLTVV.

A note on this clonotype: This may come from a read error, since a much larger clone is one base off. V and J are TRBV28 and TRBJ2-7, with 9 bases lining up with TRBD1. V shed 6 bases and J 9 bases; nucleotides not matched to a gene: 15. The CDR3 has 15 residues. CDR1 MDHEN and CDR2 SYDVKM come from the germline V gene. This CDR3 reads CASSSGQGPIHRQYF. The CDR3 DNA sequence: TGTGCCAGCAGCTCCGGACAGGGGCCCATCCACAGGCAGTACTTC.

This clonotype was picked up many times. The chain employs TRBV20-1 and TRBJ1-1; weak D call: TRBD1 (5 bases). Trimming shortened V by 0 bases and J by 3 bases, and 11 bases separated the two germline ends. This CDR3 spans 14 amino acids. The germline V gene encodes CDR1 DFQATT and CDR2 SNEGSKA (reference sequence). The CDR3 loop is CSARDRAGDTEAFF. The CDR3 bases are TGCAGTGCTAGAGATCGGGCGGGGGACACTGAAGCTTTCTTT.

This clonotype has a count of ten or more. J is TRBJ1-1 and V is TRBV29-1; no clear D gene. Germline values: CDR1 SQVTM, CDR2 ANQGSEA. V was clipped by 5 bases and J by 3 bases, with 10 bases between them. CDR3 length: 12 amino acids. The CDR3 here is CSVSQKDTEAFF. The CDR3 DNA sequence: TGCAGCGTTTCCCAGAAGGACACTGAAGCTTTCTTT. The whole variable domain, remainder taken from reference TRBV29-1 and TRBJ1-1, is SAVISQKPSRDICQRGTSLTIQCQVDSQVTMMFWYRQQPGQSLTLIATANQGSEATYESGFVIDKFPISRPNLTFSTLTVSNMSPEDSSIYLCSVSQKDTEAFFGQGTRLTVV.

On this clonotype: With a much larger clone just one base away, this may be a read error. V usage is TRBV27 and J usage is TRBJ1-1; tentatively, D is TRBD1 (5 bases). V dropped 8 bases and J dropped 5 bases, with 12 bases sitting between them. Germline assignment: CDR1 MNHEY and CDR2 SMNVEV (reference sequence). The CDR3 has 12 residues. The CDR3 loop reads CASRRGRTEAFF. CDR3 DNA: TGTGCCAGCCGACGGGGACGTACTGAAGCTTTCTTT.

This clonotype was recorded at least ten times. The chain joins TRBV28 to TRBJ2-4, with 8 bases fitting TRBD2. Germline-derived CDR1 and CDR2 are MDHEN and SYDVKM. With 10 bases clipped from V and 4 bases from J, the junction kept 18 bases outside the gene matches. CDR3 length equals 17 residues. CDR3 residues: CAIALFGLADLKNIQYF. The CDR3, as DNA: TGTGCCATCGCTCTATTCGGACTAGCAGATTTAAAAAACATTCAGTACTTC.

The table lists this clonotype with a few counts. V is TRBV20-1 and J is TRBJ2-7, with 9 bases matching TRBD2. The CDR3 consists of 15 residues. Germline loops: CDR1 DFQATT, CDR2 SNEGSKA (reference sequence). V lost 3 bases to trimming and J lost 5 bases; unmatched junction nucleotides: 11. CDR3 residues: CSARGPTSGRNEQYF. In DNA form, the CDR3 reads TGCAGTGCTAGGGGCCCGACCAGCGGGAGGAACGAGCAGTACTTC.

This clonotype was seen a few times. This chain links TRBV20-1 with TRBJ1-5, with 7 nucleotides matching TRBD1. CDR1 DFQATT and CDR2 SNEGSKA come from the germline V gene (reference sequence). The J segment lost 6 bases and the V segment lost 1 base, leaving 9 bases of the junction unmatched. The CDR3 consists of 15 residues. In DNA, the CDR3 is TGCAGTGCTAGAGCAGGGGGAGGGTTAGGTCAGCCCCAGCATTTT. Amino acids: CSARAGGGLGQPQHF.

The chain carries TRBV11-2 and TRBJ2-7, with D hard to call. The CDR3 contains 14 residues. Germline V gene data show CDR1 as SGHAT and CDR2 as FQNNGV. V was shortened by 1 base and J by 6 bases, with 13 bases between the two germline ends. In DNA form, the CDR3 reads TGTGCCAGCAGCTTAGGGGTACCCAAGCCCGAGCAGTACTTC. It translates to CASSLGVPKPEQYF.

This clonotype came up a few times. The chain joins TRBV20-1 to TRBJ1-5, with 9 bases matching TRBD1. The trim removed 4 bases at V and 3 bases at J, leaving 7 bases unmatched. CDR1 is DFQATT and CDR2 is SNEGSKA in the germline V gene (reference sequence). This CDR3 contains 15 residues. The CDR3 spells CSATEDRGFNQPQHF. As DNA, the CDR3 is TGCAGTGCTACCGAGGACAGGGGATTCAATCAGCCCCAGCATTTT.

This clonotype was observed many times. The chain carries TRBV12-3 or TRBV12-4 and TRBJ1-3; weak D call: TRBD1 (5 bases). This CDR3 comprises 16 residues. The V gene lost 4 bases and the J gene lost 0 bases, with 13 bases spanning the gap. In nucleotides, the CDR3 is TGTGCCAGCAGTTATCGGGGACGGGTCTCTGGAAACACCATATATTTT. As protein: CASSYRGRVSGNTIYF.

The gene calls are TRBV6-2 or TRBV6-3 and TRBJ2-7, with D maybe TRBD2 (6 bases). This CDR3 comprises 13 residues. Germline assignment: CDR1 MNHEY and CDR2 SVGEGT. V lost 7 bases and J 4 bases, leaving 14 bases between the germline ends. CDR3 bases: TGTGCCAGCATTGGGACTCCGGGGTACGAGCAGTACTTC. Residues: CASIGTPGYEQYF.

The genes are TRBV5-5 and TRBJ2-5, with D unresolved. Germline lookup yields CDR1 SGHKS and CDR2 YYEKEE (reference sequence). CDR3 length equals 15 residues. Trimming cost V 2 bases and J 0 bases, with 11 bases left between them. The CDR3 reads CASSLGLLYQETQYF. CDR3 bases: TGTGCCAGCAGCTTAGGCCTCCTGTACCAAGAGACCCAGTACTTC.

This clonotype was counted many times. V gene TRBV7-2 combines with J gene TRBJ2-3; no firm D call. This CDR3 is 15 amino acids long. Trimming pared 2 bases from V and 2 bases from J, leaving 11 bases between. Germline CDR1 is SGHTA and CDR2 is FQGNSA. The CDR3 spells CASSLLSITTDTQYF. The DNA for the CDR3 is TGTGCCAGCAGCTTACTATCTATAACCACAGATACGCAGTATTTT.

This chain links TRBV29-1 with TRBJ1-2; 10 bases map to TRBD1. The CDR3 has 12 residues. In germline, CDR1 is SQVTM, CDR2 ANQGSEA. Trimming took 6 bases from V and 6 from J; bases not matched to a gene: 4. This chain's CDR3 is CSVTGTGDGYTF. CDR3 in DNA: TGCAGCGTGACCGGGACAGGGGATGGCTACACCTTC.

The sample holds many counts of this clonotype. The chain couples TRBV6-2 or TRBV6-3 to TRBJ2-3, with 8 positions matching TRBD1. The CDR3 is made up of 13 amino acids. With V trimmed by 5 bases and J by 9 bases, 7 bases remained unmatched. Germline-derived CDR1 and CDR2 are MNHEY and SVGEGT. As DNA, the CDR3 is TGTGCCAGCAGTACCCCACGGACAGGGACGCAGTATTTT. It translates to CASSTPRTGTQYF.

The chain uses TRBV10-3 and TRBJ2-3; D ambiguous. Germline CDR1 is ENHRY and CDR2 is SYGVKD. Trimming cost V 8 bases and J 5 bases, with 11 bases left between them. The CDR3 covers 12 residues. The CDR3 loop is CAIRVTGDTQYF. The CDR3 DNA reads as TGTGCCATCCGCGTAACCGGAGATACGCAGTATTTT.

The CDR3 loop is CASSPSSGVGETQYF. The CDR3 coding sequence is TGCGCCAGCAGCCCTAGTAGCGGGGTGGGGGAGACCCAGTACTTC. The chain combines TRBV4-1 with TRBJ2-5; 8 nucleotides align to TRBD2. The V segment lost 4 bases and the J segment 5 bases; nucleotides outside the gene matches: 9. From germline, CDR1 is MGHRA and CDR2 YSYEKL. CDR3 length: 15 amino acids.

The V call is TRBV11-2, the J call TRBJ1-1; D ambiguous. Trimming removed 6 bases at V and 1 base at J, with 6 bases between. CDR1 is SGHAT and CDR2 is FQNNGV in the germline V gene. The CDR3 is 12 residues long. The CDR3 here is CASRTRNTEAFF. CDR3 DNA: TGTGCCAGCAGAACGCGGAACACTGAAGCTTTCTTT.

This clonotype was seen a few times. The chain employs TRBV5-1 and TRBJ2-1; possible D gene TRBD1, 5 bases. This CDR3 spans 15 amino acids. V lost 0 bases and J lost 7, with 14 bases in between. Germline CDR1 and CDR2: SGHRS and YFSETQ. DNA of the CDR3: TGCGCCAGCAGCTTGGTACAGGCAGTTAGGAATGAGCAGTTCTTC. Its translation: CASSLVQAVRNEQFF.